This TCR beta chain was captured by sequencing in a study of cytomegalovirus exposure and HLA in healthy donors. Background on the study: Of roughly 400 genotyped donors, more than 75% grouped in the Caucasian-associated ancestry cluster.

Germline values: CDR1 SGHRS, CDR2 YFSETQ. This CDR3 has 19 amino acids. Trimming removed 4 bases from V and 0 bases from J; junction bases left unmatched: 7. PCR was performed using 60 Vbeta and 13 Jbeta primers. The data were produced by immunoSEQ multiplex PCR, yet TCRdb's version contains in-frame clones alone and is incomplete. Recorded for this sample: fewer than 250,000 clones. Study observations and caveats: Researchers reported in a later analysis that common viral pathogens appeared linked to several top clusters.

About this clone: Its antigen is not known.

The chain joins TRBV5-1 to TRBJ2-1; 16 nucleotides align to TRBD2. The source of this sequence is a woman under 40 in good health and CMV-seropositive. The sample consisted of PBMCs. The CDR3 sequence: CASSTGLAGGRYSYNEQFF. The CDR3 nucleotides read TGCGCCAGCAGCACGGGACTAGCGGGAGGGCGGTACTCCTACAATGAGCAGTTCTTC. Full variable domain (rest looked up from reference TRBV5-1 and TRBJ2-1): KAGVTQTPRYLIKTRGQQVTLSCSPISGHRSVSWYQQTPGQGLQFLFEYFSETQRNKGNFPGRFSGRQFSNSRSEMNVSTLELGDSALYLCASSTGLAGGRYSYNEQFFGPGTRLTVL.